A single sample gave rise to the 30 T cell receptor beta chains below, sequenced in a study of beta chain features in type 1 diabetes (dated by TCRdb to between 2018 and 2020). Summary of the overall study and its limitations: Type 1 diabetes patients showed a moderate but significant shortening of TCRB CDR3 length in all four CD4+ subsets.

Library preparation employed the immunoSEQ multiplex PCR assay. The entire amount of isolated RNA was reverse transcribed using the High Capacity cDNA Reverse Transcription Kit, so the sequenced TCRB transcripts were expressed ones. The immuneACCESS repertoire file appears here via TCRdb, limited to in-frame rearrangements. These files lack a portion of the clones; in checked studies, under half of the deficit traces to unresolved V genes, and the cause of the others is not known. For this sample the table gives hundreds of thousands of clones, of which around an eighth were detected only once. The biggest ten clones account for 0.04% of the sample. These TCRs' antigens remain unknown. Specimen: naive CD4+ T cells from blood. Interpreted using the paper, the cell subset or site label stands for: true naive CD4+ T cells. These receptor sequences come from a man between 18 and 35 years old with type 1 diabetes.

This clone has just a few counts. The gene calls are TRBV7-3 and TRBJ1-6; D might be TRBD1 (6 bases). The CDR3 spans 14 residues. The germline V gene encodes CDR1 SGHTA and CDR2 FQGTGA. V gave up 5 bases and J gave up 11 bases, with 16 bases separating them. The CDR3: CASSTTGNVAPLHF. Written as DNA, the CDR3 is TGTGCCAGCAGCACCACAGGGAACGTGGCACCCCTCCACTTT.

This clone was seen more than once but under ten times. The chain couples TRBV5-4 to TRBJ2-1; unclear D gene. The CDR3 contains 14 residues. Germline values: CDR1 SGHNT, CDR2 YYREEE (reference sequence). V lost 3 bases and J 6 bases, leaving 13 bases between the germline ends. The DNA of the CDR3 is TGTGCCAGCAGCTCGTTTACCAATCGCAATGAGCAGTTCTTC. Amino acid sequence: CASSSFTNRNEQFF. The whole variable domain, remainder taken from reference TRBV5-4 and TRBJ2-1, is ETGVTQSPTHLIKTRGQQVTLRCSSQSGHNTVSWYQQALGQGPQFIFQYYREEENGRGNFPPRFSGLQFPNYSSELNVNALELDDSALYLCASSSFTNRNEQFFGPGTRLTVL.

Only a few counts were recorded for this clone. The chain recombines TRBV28 with TRBJ1-6, with 7 bases identical to TRBD1. The CDR3 extends over 15 amino acids. J was trimmed by 7 bases and V by 4 bases; bases with no gene match: 7. Germline CDR1 and CDR2: MDHEN and SYDVKM. The CDR3 sequence is CASSSGQIVNSPLHF. CDR3 bases: TGTGCCAGCAGTTCGGGACAGATAGTGAATTCACCCCTCCACTTT. Supplemented by reference TRBV28 and TRBJ1-6, the full variable domain reads DVKVTQSSRYLVKRTGEKVFLECVQDMDHENMFWYRQDPGLGLRLIYFSYDVKMKEKGDIPEGYSVSREKKERFSLILESASTNQTSMYLCASSSGQIVNSPLHFGNGTRLTVT.

This clone was observed at least ten times. The V and J genes are TRBV28 and TRBJ2-4; TRBD1 might be the D (6 bases). This CDR3 is 15 amino acids long. Germline CDR1 and CDR2: MDHEN and SYDVKM. The V end was cut by 5 bases, the J end by 0 bases, with 11 bases between. CDR3 DNA: TGTGCCAGCAGTGAAGGACAGTTAGCCAAAAACATTCAGTACTTC. The encoded protein is CASSEGQLAKNIQYF.

The chain combines TRBV7-2 with TRBJ1-1; no clear D. The CDR3 is 13 residues long. Germline CDR1 and CDR2: SGHTA and FQGNSA. V gave up 0 bases and J gave up 7 bases, with 9 bases separating them. CDR3 in amino acids: CASSLAAAYEAFF. The CDR3 DNA reads TGTGCCAGCAGCTTAGCGGCGGCTTATGAAGCTTTCTTT. Drawing the rest from reference TRBV7-2 and TRBJ1-1, the complete variable domain is GAGVSQSPSNKVTEKGKDVELRCDPISGHTALYWYRQSLGQGLEFLIYFQGNSAPDKSGLPSDRFSAERTGGSVSTLTIQRTQQEDSAVYLCASSLAAAYEAFFGQGTRLTVV.

This chain links TRBV30 with TRBJ2-3, with 10 bases fitting TRBD2. The junction had 11 bases not matched to a gene; V was cut back by 3 bases and J by 2 bases. CDR1 GTSNPN and CDR2 SVGIG come from the germline V gene (reference sequence). CDR3 length: 17 amino acids. Here the CDR3 DNA reads TGTGCCTGGAGGGGATACTTAGCGGGAGGTTCCACAGATACGCAGTATTTT. Translating it yields CAWRGYLAGGSTDTQYF.

This clone was counted only a few times. The rearrangement joins TRBV2 to TRBJ1-4, with 11 bases matching TRBD1. The CDR3 is made up of 17 amino acids. With 7 bases clipped from V and 3 bases from J, the junction kept 10 bases outside the gene matches. Germline V gene sequence: CDR1 SNHLY, CDR2 FYNNEI. CDR3 DNA: TGTGCCAGCATCAGGACAGGGGGCGCGTCGGCTAATGAAAAACTGTTTTTT. Amino acids: CASIRTGGASANEKLFF.

The chain joins TRBV30 to TRBJ2-7; D may correspond to TRBD1 or TRBD2 (6 bases each). The CDR3 totals 11 residues. V was shortened by 8 bases and J by 11 bases, with 19 bases between the two germline ends. Germline V lookup: CDR1 GTSNPN, CDR2 SVGIG (reference sequence). As DNA, the CDR3 is TGTGCCATGGGGGCGGGGCGACTGAAGTACTTC. This encodes CAMGAGRLKYF.

This clone was seen a handful of times. The V call is TRBV29-1, the J call TRBJ1-2; 7 nucleotides agree with TRBD1. The V segment lost 6 bases and the J segment 3 bases; nucleotides outside the gene matches: 22. The CDR3 loop spans 18 amino acids. Germline loops: CDR1 SQVTM, CDR2 ANQGSEA. The CDR3 protein is CSVGAMTGRDSSDYGYTF. The CDR3 DNA reads as TGCAGCGTCGGGGCCATGACTGGCCGGGACAGTTCGGACTATGGCTACACCTTC.

There are a few counts of this clone. J is TRBJ2-3 and V is TRBV5-1; 7 positions match TRBD2. The CDR3 contains 16 residues. The V segment lost 2 bases and the J segment 3 bases; nucleotides outside the gene matches: 9. Looked up from germline, CDR1 is SGHRS and CDR2 is YFSETQ. The CDR3 DNA reads TGCGCCAGCAGCTTCGAGGGGCAAGCGGGAACAGATACGCAGTATTTT. This codes for CASSFEGQAGTDTQYF.

Only a few counts were recorded for this clone. This rearrangement joins TRBV7-2 to TRBJ2-3; 10 bases are a match to TRBD2. The V segment lost 7 bases and the J segment 0 bases; nucleotides outside the gene matches: 4. Germline V gives CDR1 SGHTA, CDR2 FQGNSA. The CDR3 has 15 residues. This CDR3 reads CASNQRGGSTDTQYF. CDR3 nucleotides: TGTGCCAGCAATCAGCGGGGGGGTAGCACAGATACGCAGTATTTT.

This clone has a handful of counts. The chain employs TRBV4-3 and TRBJ2-4; D perhaps matches TRBD2 (5 bases). CDR1 is LGHNA and CDR2 is YSLEER in the germline V gene. V was pared by 0 bases and J by 0 bases, with 9 bases between. The CDR3 has 16 amino acids. The CDR3 bases are TGCGCCAGCAGCCAAGACCTGCGGGTAGCCAAAAACATTCAGTACTTC. It is translated as CASSQDLRVAKNIQYF.

The chain joins TRBV18 to TRBJ2-7; 7 bases are a match to TRBD2. In germline, CDR1 is KGHSH, CDR2 LQKENI. The CDR3 has 15 residues. The V and J ends lost 2 bases and 6 bases, in that order; junction bases with no gene match: 10. The chain's CDR3 is CASSPTFDGRPEQYF. The CDR3 DNA sequence: TGTGCCAGCTCACCAACTTTCGACGGGAGGCCCGAGCAGTACTTC. Looking up the rest from reference TRBV18 and TRBJ2-7 gives the full variable domain: NAGVMQNPRHLVRRRGQEARLRCSPMKGHSHVYWYRQLPEEGLKFMVYLQKENIIDESGMPKERFSAEFPKEGPSILRIQQVVRGDSAAYFCASSPTFDGRPEQYFGPGTRLTVT.

This clone was seen more than once but under ten times. The rearrangement joins TRBV7-9 to TRBJ1-2; D is unclear. Per the germline V gene, CDR1 is SEHNR and CDR2 is FQNEAQ (reference sequence). Trimming left V 1 base short and J 1 base short, with 7 bases between. The CDR3 covers 14 residues. Written as DNA, the CDR3 is TGTGCCAGCAGCTTAGGAGTGGATAACTATGGCTACACCTTC. Translated: CASSLGVDNYGYTF.

The chain recombines TRBV19 with TRBJ1-1, with a possible D match to TRBD1 (5 bases). The CDR3 runs to 14 residues. CDR1 is LNHDA, CDR2 SQIVND, per germline (reference sequence). V lost 3 bases to trimming and J lost 0 bases, with 8 bases between them. The CDR3 is CASSMAGLNTEAFF. In nucleotides, the CDR3 is TGTGCCAGTAGTATGGCAGGGTTGAACACTGAAGCTTTCTTT.

This chain uses TRBV7-2 with TRBJ2-3; D may correspond to TRBD1 or TRBD2 (5 bases each). This CDR3 is built from 16 residues. CDR1 is SGHTA, CDR2 FQGNSA, per germline. Trimming took off 6 bases at V and 2 bases at J, with 18 bases between the two ends. DNA for the CDR3: TGTGCCAGCAGTCCCCATCCAGGGACCTTCACAGATACGCAGTATTTT. This gives the protein CASSPHPGTFTDTQYF.

The chain carries TRBV7-2 and TRBJ2-5, with 7 bases lining up with TRBD2. The CDR3 runs to 16 residues. V lost 3 bases, J lost 4 bases, and 11 bases stayed unmatched. In germline, CDR1 is SGHTA, CDR2 FQGNSA. In DNA, the CDR3 is TGTGCCAGCAGCTTCGGCCTAGCGGTCCGGGGAGAGACCCAGTACTTC. It specifies CASSFGLAVRGETQYF.

This clone came up a few times. The V gene is TRBV4-3, the J gene TRBJ2-2, with D unclear. The germline gives CDR1 LGHNA, CDR2 YSLEER. Trimming took off 4 bases at V and 4 bases at J, with 7 bases between the two ends. This CDR3 contains 13 residues. The CDR3 reads CASSLVTTGELFF. The CDR3 bases are TGCGCCAGCAGCCTTGTAACCACCGGGGAGCTGTTTTTT.

The chain employs TRBV5-6 and TRBJ2-3, with 7 positions matching TRBD1. Trimming took 1 base from V and 0 from J; bases not matched to a gene: 8. The CDR3 runs to 17 residues. CDR1 SGHDT and CDR2 YYEEEE come from the germline V gene. This chain's CDR3 is CASSLNRGSFSTDTQYF. The CDR3 DNA sequence: TGTGCCAGCAGCTTGAACAGGGGTTCCTTCAGCACAGATACGCAGTATTTT.

The chain links TRBV7-9 to TRBJ2-1; D remains unclear. The CDR3 extends over 14 amino acids. Trimming removed 2 bases from V and 5 bases from J, with 10 bases in between. Per the germline V gene, CDR1 is SEHNR and CDR2 is FQNEAQ (reference sequence). The DNA for the CDR3 is TGTGCCAGCAGCTTATTCGGTAGGGACAATGAGCAGTTCTTC. The encoded protein is CASSLFGRDNEQFF.

The chain is built from TRBV5-4 and TRBJ2-2; 14 bases agree with TRBD2. Germline V gene sequence: CDR1 SGHNT, CDR2 YYREEE (reference sequence). This CDR3 has 17 residues. Trimming cost V 5 bases and J 7 bases; bases outside gene matches: 10. The DNA for the CDR3 is TGTGCCAGCAGGCCCAATCCGGGACTAGCGGGAGTCGGGGAGCTGTTTTTT. This sequence encodes CASRPNPGLAGVGELFF.

This chain links TRBV5-1 with TRBJ2-5; no firm D call. V shed 0 bases and J shed 0 bases, with 3 bases lying between them. Germline CDR1 SGHRS, CDR2 YFSETQ. The CDR3 is made up of 13 amino acids. CDR3: CASSLVYQETQYF. In DNA, the CDR3 is TGCGCCAGCAGCTTGGTGTACCAAGAGACCCAGTACTTC.

This sequence joins TRBV29-1 and TRBJ1-1; D remains ambiguous. The CDR3 runs 13 residues. The germline CDR1 and CDR2 sequences are SQVTM and ANQGSEA. Trimming cost V 6 bases and J 5 bases, with 16 bases left between them. The CDR3 loop reads CSVSDRRETEAFF. The CDR3 nucleotides are TGCAGCGTCTCGGACCGACGGGAGACTGAAGCTTTCTTT.

The CDR3 region has the DNA TGTGCCAGCAGCTTATGGGCAAGCACAGATACGCAGTATTTT. Encoded protein: CASSLWASTDTQYF. V is TRBV7-6 and J is TRBJ2-3; unclear D gene. Deletions cut 2 bases from V and 0 bases from J, with 6 bases between. Germline CDR1 is SGHVS and CDR2 is FNYEAQ. The CDR3 has 14 amino acids. The full variable domain, rest sourced from reference TRBV7-6 and TRBJ2-3, is GAGVSQSPRYKVTKRGQDVALRCDPISGHVSLYWYRQALGQGPEFLTYFNYEAQQDKSGLPNDRFSAERPEGSISTLTIQRTEQRDSAMYRCASSLWASTDTQYFGPGTRLTVL.

This clone was observed a handful of times. The V call is TRBV5-6, the J call TRBJ2-1; 12 positions agree with TRBD2. V was clipped by 3 bases and J by 5 bases; unmatched bases: 3. In germline, CDR1 is SGHDT, CDR2 YYEEEE. This CDR3 spans 15 amino acids. CDR3 in amino acids: CASSSRTSGNNEQFF. The CDR3 region has the DNA TGTGCCAGCAGCTCGCGGACTAGCGGGAACAATGAGCAGTTCTTC.

The V call is TRBV2, the J call TRBJ2-7, with unresolved D. Germline V gene lookup returns CDR1 SNHLY and CDR2 FYNNEI. The CDR3 is 16 residues long. The germline V and J ends were trimmed by 2 bases and 3 bases, with 17 bases remaining between them. CDR3 protein: CASSEPGSTLFYEQYF. CDR3 in DNA: TGTGCCAGCAGTGAACCCGGTTCCACCTTGTTCTACGAGCAGTACTTC.

This clone showed up just a few times. V gene TRBV2 combines with J gene TRBJ2-3; D may be TRBD2 (5 bases). Per germline, CDR1 SNHLY and CDR2 FYNNEI. V lost 7 bases to trimming and J lost 4 bases, with 15 bases between them. The CDR3 consists of 14 residues. The CDR3 sequence is CASKLEMFPDTQYF. CDR3 nucleotides: TGTGCCAGCAAACTAGAGATGTTCCCAGATACGCAGTATTTT.

This clone was seen more than once but under ten times. The chain employs TRBV19 and TRBJ1-2; maybe TRBD1 (5 bases). Germline lookup yields CDR1 LNHDA and CDR2 SQIVND (reference sequence). The CDR3 runs to 15 residues. V lost 5 bases and J 3 bases, leaving 16 bases between the germline ends. CDR3 coding DNA: TGTGCCAGTAGTGACCCCGGGGGACGGGACTATGGCTACACCTTC. Translating it yields CASSDPGGRDYGYTF.

The chain is built from TRBV9 and TRBJ2-2; D is undetermined. CDR1 is SGDLS and CDR2 is YYNGEE in the germline V gene. This CDR3 has 13 residues. V was cut by 0 bases and J by 6 bases, with 6 bases left in between. The CDR3 here is CASSVGGAGELFF. CDR3 sequence (DNA): TGTGCCAGCAGCGTAGGGGGTGCCGGGGAGCTGTTTTTT.

The rearrangement uses TRBV29-1 and TRBJ1-4, with TRBD1 identical over 7 bases. Germline CDR1 SQVTM, CDR2 ANQGSEA. The CDR3 contains 12 residues. V lost 6 bases to trimming and J lost 6 bases; unmatched junction nucleotides: 4. The CDR3 loop is CSVKGADEKLFF. The CDR3 nucleotides read TGCAGCGTAAAGGGGGCTGATGAAAAACTGTTTTTT.